The 12 T cell receptor beta chains given below trace back to one sample, sequenced in a study of HIV-infected patients and healthy controls. The repertoire came from unfractionated whole blood and reflected all unsorted peripheral T cells. cDNA was made from roughly 500 ng RNA using alpha and beta constant primers. Using multiplexing indices, alpha and beta chain libraries were generated apart by chain-specific third strand synthesis. Each CDR3 protein gets one entry after TCRdb re-called the 5' RACE reads with MiXCR. This table has 15,000 or so distinct CDR3 sequences, 6% to 9% appearing once. Sequencing was carried out using blood. The receptor source for this set is an adult in good health.

This clonotype was seen many times. J is TRBJ2-7 and V is TRBV27; D is perhaps TRBD1 (6 bases). With 5 bases removed from V and 2 bases from J, the gap between germline ends came to 19 bases. The CDR3 is 16 amino acids. CDR1 is MNHEY and CDR2 is SMNVEV in the germline V gene (reference sequence). DNA of the CDR3: TGTGCCAGCAGTAGCCAGAAGGGGACATTTGCCTACGAGCAGTACTTC. Protein: CASSSQKGTFAYEQYF.

There are many counts of this clonotype. The J gene is TRBJ1-2, the V gene TRBV19; D is unclear. This CDR3 is built from 14 residues. V dropped 2 bases and J dropped 6 bases, with 13 bases sitting between them. CDR1 LNHDA and CDR2 SQIVND come from the germline V gene (reference sequence). The CDR3 region is CASSIIMASDGYTF. CDR3 DNA: TGTGCCAGTAGTATAATCATGGCATCGGATGGCTACACCTTC.

This clonotype occurred many times. This rearrangement joins TRBV2 to TRBJ2-3, with TRBD2 matching 10 bases. Germline V CDR1 and CDR2: SNHLY, FYNNEI. This CDR3 has 16 residues. V gave up 8 bases and J gave up 2 bases; unmatched junction bases: 10. CDR3 DNA: TGTGCCAGCCAAAAAAGGACTAGCGGCCTCACAGATACGCAGTATTTT. It specifies CASQKRTSGLTDTQYF.

This clonotype was picked up many times. V and J are TRBV4-3 and TRBJ2-7, with D maybe TRBD1 (5 bases). The CDR3 is made up of 15 amino acids. Trimming cost V 0 bases and J 3 bases, with 12 bases left between them. Germline CDR1 and CDR2: LGHNA and YSLEER. CDR3 nucleotide sequence: TGCGCCAGCAGCCAAGAAGGCCAGGGCATCTACGAGCAGTACTTC. Protein product: CASSQEGQGIYEQYF.

The table lists this clonotype with many counts. This chain uses TRBV2 with TRBJ2-1, with 7 nucleotides matching TRBD2. Germline trimming cut 3 bases from V and 12 bases from J; bases unmatched to any gene: 14. Germline CDR1 and CDR2: SNHLY and FYNNEI. This CDR3 contains 15 residues. This chain's CDR3 is CASSDRRSSGKWQFF. The CDR3 nucleotides read TGTGCCAGCAGTGACCGGCGCTCTAGCGGCAAGTGGCAGTTCTTC.

The chain links TRBV14 to TRBJ2-1; D ambiguous. CDR1 is SGHDN, CDR2 FVKESK, per germline. The V gene lost 1 base and the J gene lost 1 base, with 8 bases spanning the gap. The CDR3 extends over 15 amino acids. This CDR3 is CASSQGIGSYNEQFF. The CDR3, as DNA: TGTGCCAGCAGCCAAGGCATTGGTTCCTACAATGAGCAGTTCTTC.

This clonotype counts as medium-sized. This chain uses TRBV24-1 with TRBJ2-5; D gene ambiguous. V was shortened by 3 bases and J by 2 bases, with 6 bases between the two germline ends. The CDR3 length is 13 residues. Germline V gene data show CDR1 as KGHDR and CDR2 as SFDVKD. The CDR3 is CATSDDNQETQYF. In DNA form, the CDR3 reads TGTGCCACCAGTGATGACAATCAAGAGACCCAGTACTTC.

This clonotype appeared many times. V gene TRBV20-1 combines with J gene TRBJ2-7, with 8 bases fitting TRBD1. The CDR3 is 13 amino acids. Per the germline V gene, CDR1 is DFQATT and CDR2 is SNEGSKA (reference sequence). Germline trimming cut 6 bases from V and 4 bases from J; bases unmatched to any gene: 8. The CDR3 sequence is CSAPGQGGYEQYF. The CDR3 DNA is TGCAGTGCCCCCGGACAGGGAGGTTACGAGCAGTACTTC.

This clonotype was seen repeatedly, ten times or more. The rearrangement links TRBV6-5 to TRBJ1-4, with 11 bases lining up with TRBD1. Germline values: CDR1 MNHEY, CDR2 SVGAGI. This CDR3 region has 14 residues. J was trimmed by 12 bases and V by 7 bases; bases with no gene match: 10. The CDR3 sequence is CASTLSGTGGELFF. The CDR3 DNA is TGTGCCAGCACCCTTTCCGGGACAGGGGGAGAACTGTTTTTT.

As regards this clonotype: A much larger clonotype is one base distant, so this may be a read error. The gene calls are TRBV6-5 and TRBJ2-7; a possible D gene is TRBD2 (5 bases). This CDR3 contains 13 residues. Germline CDR1 is MNHEY and CDR2 is SVGAGI. CDR3 sequence: CVSSYPGSYEQYF. The CDR3 coding sequence is TGTGTCAGCAGTTACCCGGGGTCCTACGAGCAGTACTTC.

This clonotype was counted many times. CDR3 coding DNA: TGTGCCAGCAGTTCTGAGCCTACATATCAGCCCCAGCATTTT. Translating it yields CASSSEPTYQPQHF. V gene TRBV6-2 or TRBV6-3 combines with J gene TRBJ1-5, with D hard to call. Germline lookup yields CDR1 MNHEY and CDR2 SVGEGT. V was pared by 4 bases and J by 5 bases, with 12 bases between. The CDR3 loop spans 14 amino acids.

This clonotype was detected only a few times. The CDR3 reads CASSLGVQPDTQYF. The CDR3 nucleotides are TGTGCCAGCAGCTTAGGGGTTCAGCCAGATACGCAGTATTTT. The chain employs TRBV7-6 and TRBJ2-3; D is unclear. Germline V CDR1 and CDR2: SGHVS, FNYEAQ. V was trimmed by 1 base and J by 4 bases, leaving 9 bases between them. This CDR3 region has 14 residues.